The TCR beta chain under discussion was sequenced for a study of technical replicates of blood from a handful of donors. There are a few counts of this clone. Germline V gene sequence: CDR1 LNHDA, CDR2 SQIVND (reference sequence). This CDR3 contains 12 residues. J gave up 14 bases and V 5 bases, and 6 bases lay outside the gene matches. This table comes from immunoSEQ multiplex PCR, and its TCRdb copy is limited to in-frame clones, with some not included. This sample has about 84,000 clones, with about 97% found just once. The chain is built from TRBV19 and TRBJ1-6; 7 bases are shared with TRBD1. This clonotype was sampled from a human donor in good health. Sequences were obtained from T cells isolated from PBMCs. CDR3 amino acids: CASSPDRSTLHF. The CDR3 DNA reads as TGTGCCAGTAGTCCGGACAGGTCCACCCTCCACTTT. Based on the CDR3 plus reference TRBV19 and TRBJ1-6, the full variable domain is DGGITQSPKYLFRKEGQNVTLSCEQNLNHDAMYWYRQDPGQGLRLIYYSQIVNDFQKGDIAEGYSVSREKKESFPLTVTSAQKNPTAFYLCASSPDRSTLHFGNGTRLTVT.